This TCR beta chain was documented in a study of control samples from healthy donors and cancer patients. Assay: immunoSEQ multiplex PCR; the TCRdb copy retains only in-frame clones and omits some. Of roughly 370,000 clones listed, 75% to 95% were seen once; the top ten hold around 6.4%. This clonotype originated in a man between 35 and 55 years old with head and neck cancer. The sequenced sample was PBMCs.

The CDR3, as DNA: TGTGCCAGCAGCTTGGTGCCGGGACAGGGGGCCAGCGAGCAGTACTTC. Translation: CASSLVPGQGASEQYF. The chain joins TRBV5-5 to TRBJ2-7, with 12 bases identical to TRBD1. Germline V gives CDR1 SGHKS, CDR2 YYEKEE (reference sequence). The CDR3 runs to 16 residues. The trim removed 0 bases at V and 6 bases at J, leaving 7 bases unmatched.